The 10 T cell receptor beta chains given below trace back to one sample, sequenced in a study of blood T cell repertoires in COVID-19. Repertoires were generated with immunoSEQ multiplex PCR, while TCRdb's copy carries only in-frame clones and drops some. The data show 250,000 to 350,000 clones, with about four fifths seen just once and more than 15% held by the top ten. The sequencing input was peripheral blood. All receptors come from a person in their 70s with COVID-19, enrolled during active disease.

The V gene is TRBV21-1, the J gene TRBJ2-6; whether TRBD2, the table's D call, matches the DNA was not checked. TRBV21-1 is annotated as a pseudogene. This CDR3 comprises 15 residues. For the CDR3, the DNA is TGTGCCAGCAGCAAAGAAGCGTCTGGGGCCAACGTCCTGACTTTC. Translation gives CASSKEASGANVLTF.

The chain recombines TRBV3-1 (or the pseudogene TRBV3-2) with TRBJ2-2, with 8 bases fitting TRBD2. The germline V gene encodes CDR1 LGHDT and CDR2 YNNKEL (reference sequence). This CDR3 region has 17 residues. V dropped 2 bases and J dropped 1; count of bases not matched to a gene: 6. The CDR3 DNA follows: TGTGCCAGCAGCCAACCCCCTGCGGGGGGGAACACCGGGGAGCTGTTTTTT. Residues: CASSQPPAGGNTGELFF.

The rearrangement links TRBV19 to TRBJ1-6, with 10 positions matching TRBD1. J was trimmed by 9 bases and V by 8 bases; bases with no gene match: 7. Germline-derived CDR1 and CDR2 are LNHDA and SQIVND (reference sequence). The CDR3 is 14 amino acids. CDR3 sequence reads: CASHSGTGVSPLHF. For the CDR3, the DNA is TGTGCCAGTCATTCAGGGACAGGGGTTTCACCCCTCCACTTT.

The rearrangement links TRBV5-1 to TRBJ2-1, with TRBD2 matching over 7 bases. CDR3 length: 15 residues. V was pared by 6 bases and J by 1 base, with 7 bases of the junction left unmatched. From germline, CDR1 is SGHRS and CDR2 YFSETQ. The CDR3 nucleotides are TGCGCCAGCAACCCAAGCGGGGAATCCTACAATGAGCAGTTCTTC. This codes for CASNPSGESYNEQFF.

The rearrangement joins TRBV27 to TRBJ2-2; weak D call: TRBD1 (6 bases). This CDR3 comprises 14 residues. V shed 9 bases and J shed 8 bases, with 19 bases lying between them. Germline V gives CDR1 MNHEY, CDR2 SMNVEV (reference sequence). CDR3 sequence reads: CASQRRTVGGELFF. CDR3 coding DNA: TGTGCCAGTCAACGCAGGACAGTAGGTGGGGAGCTGTTTTTT.

This clone appeared once. The chain joins TRBV28 to TRBJ1-5, with TRBD1 matching over 7 bases. The CDR3 consists of 14 residues. Germline CDR1 and CDR2: MDHEN and SYDVKM. V lost 6 bases to trimming and J lost 4 bases; unmatched junction nucleotides: 6. The CDR3, as DNA: TGTGCCAGCAGCAAAGGGACAGTAAATCAGCCCCAGCATTTT. Translating it yields CASSKGTVNQPQHF. Supplemented by reference TRBV28 and TRBJ1-5, the full variable domain reads DVKVTQSSRYLVKRTGEKVFLECVQDMDHENMFWYRQDPGLGLRLIYFSYDVKMKEKGDIPEGYSVSREKKERFSLILESASTNQTSMYLCASSKGTVNQPQHFGDGTRLSIL.

The chain carries TRBV9 and TRBJ1-3, with D possibly TRBD1 on 6 matching bases. Germline assignment: CDR1 SGDLS and CDR2 YYNGEE. The length of the CDR3 is 15 residues. Trimming stripped 7 bases from V and 4 bases from J, with 18 bases between. CDR3 sequence: CASGPTTGTGNTIYF. Written as DNA, the CDR3 is TGTGCCAGCGGACCCACAACAGGGACCGGAAACACCATATATTTT.

The chain has TRBV30 and TRBJ1-2; TRBD1 matches at 7 bases. The junction had 20 bases not matched to a gene; V was cut back by 0 bases and J by 4 bases. CDR3 length equals 19 residues. From germline, CDR1 is GTSNPN and CDR2 SVGIG (reference sequence). The CDR3 nucleotides read TGTGCCTGGAGTGTACCTAAGCGACAGGGTGGTTCCCTGTCCTATGGCTACACCTTC. Translation gives CAWSVPKRQGGSLSYGYTF.

This clone was detected only a few times. Additional DNA sequences in this sample encode the identical CDR3. V gene TRBV29-1 combines with J gene TRBJ2-1, with 8 bases fitting TRBD2. CDR3 length: 11 residues. Trimming removed 7 bases from V and 6 bases from J; junction bases left unmatched: 2. Per germline, CDR1 SQVTM and CDR2 ANQGSEA. The CDR3 spells CSGGTSNEQFF. The CDR3, as DNA: TGCAGCGGTGGGACTAGCAATGAGCAGTTCTTC.

The chain links TRBV9 to TRBJ2-3; D is possibly TRBD2 (6 bases). This CDR3 contains 16 residues. V lost 4 bases and J 2 bases, leaving 17 bases between the germline ends. Germline CDR1 reads SGDLS; CDR2 reads YYNGEE. This CDR3 reads CASSPGVLPYTDTQYF. For the CDR3, the DNA is TGTGCCAGCAGCCCGGGAGTCCTCCCCTACACAGATACGCAGTATTTT.